The clone carrying this TCR beta chain was seen a handful of times. Its antigen is as yet unknown. A single record per CDR3 protein comes from TCRdb applying MiXCR to the 5' RACE reads. The repertoire holds under 900,000 distinct CDR3 sequences, with 15% to 20% as singletons. This CDR3 is built from 17 residues. CDR1 and CDR2 (germline): SGHAT, FQNNGV. V trimming: 4 bases; J trimming: 3 bases; junction bases outside the gene matches: 11. The entry originates in a study of identical twins. Study outcomes and limitations: Memory repertoires showed no such pattern, whereas abundant cord blood beta clonotypes carried fewer insertions. Part of the zero-insertion signal could reflect confounding by invariant MAIT and iNKT cells.

The same specimen was also included in a second study, on T cells expressing NK-cell markers.

Sequenced: PBMCs. The sequence was obtained from a woman between 18 and 29 years old in good health. This chain uses TRBV11-2 with TRBJ2-3; TRBD2 aligns across 9 bases. This CDR3 is CASSWSSGGYGTDTQYF. The CDR3 nucleotides read TGTGCCAGCAGCTGGAGTAGCGGGGGATATGGAACAGATACGCAGTATTTT.